Only one count was recorded for the clone carrying this T cell receptor beta chain. Method: immunoSEQ multiplex PCR; TCRdb's copy keeps in-frame clones and lacks some. The data hold 120,000 or so clones, with approximately 94% observed a single time. This specimen belongs to a study of control samples from healthy donors and cancer patients. CDR1 and CDR2 from the germline V gene are SGHNT and YYREEE (reference sequence). The V gene end was trimmed by 0 bases and the J gene end by 5 bases; junction bases not matched to a gene: 6. The CDR3 has 16 residues. The chain combines TRBV5-4 with TRBJ2-1; 9 bases align to TRBD2. The receptor was derived from a man aged 25 to 40 in good health. The sequencing sample was made of blood. In nucleotides, the CDR3 is TGTGCCAGCAGCTTGGTTGGTCTAGCGGGGAACAATGAGCAGTTCTTC. Amino acids: CASSLVGLAGNNEQFF. Drawing the rest from reference TRBV5-4 and TRBJ2-1, the complete variable domain is ETGVTQSPTHLIKTRGQQVTLRCSSQSGHNTVSWYQQALGQGPQFIFQYYREEENGRGNFPPRFSGLQFPNYSSELNVNALELDDSALYLCASSLVGLAGNNEQFFGPGTRLTVL.